The present T cell receptor beta chain was sequenced within a study of OX40 agonist ivuxolimab in advanced cancers. About the research overall: One hepatocellular carcinoma and a couple of cutaneous melanoma patients partially responded.

For this clone: Its specificity is unknown.

Overall study results and limits: CD4+ and CD8+ blood T cells expanded clonally by week 6 at 0.1 to 3.0 mg/kg.

Germline V gene sequence: CDR1 MGHRA, CDR2 YSYEKL. V lost 4 bases, J lost 4 bases, and 5 bases stayed unmatched. The CDR3 totals 14 residues. On cycle 4 day 1 and cycle 7 day 1, as well as at baseline, blood was sampled. The assay was immunoSEQ multiplex PCR, and TCRdb's table has in-frame clones only and misses some. Of 25,000 to 35,000 clones in the sample, about 88% were seen once. This sequence originates from an adult with an advanced solid tumor such as melanoma, head and neck, liver or kidney cancer. This rearrangement joins TRBV4-1 to TRBJ1-2; the match to TRBD1 covers 8 bases. The input for sequencing was CD4+ or CD8+ T cells sorted from blood, taken in a trial of the OX40 agonist ivuxolimab. The CDR3 reads CASSPNRGAYGYTF. The CDR3 DNA reads as TGCGCCAGCAGCCCGAACAGGGGGGCCTATGGCTACACCTTC.